The clone carrying this T cell receptor (beta chain) came up many times. Germline V gene lookup returns CDR1 SQVTM and CDR2 ANQGSEA. With V trimmed by 6 bases and J by 1 base, 5 bases remained unmatched. The CDR3 is 14 amino acids. This record belongs to a study of CD8 T cells in ankylosing spondylitis. TCRdb redid the calling of the 5' RACE reads with MiXCR, one entry per CDR3 protein. The sample holds about 320,000 distinct CDR3 sequences, around a tenth seen once. The V and J genes are TRBV29-1 and TRBJ2-1; TRBD2 agrees at 8 bases. Sample: blood, either unsorted or a sorted T cell fraction (not recorded which). The receptor was isolated from a female donor with ankylosing spondylitis or in good health (not recorded which). CDR3 sequence reads: CSVKGGGSYNEQFF. CDR3 DNA sequence: TGCAGCGTCAAGGGCGGGGGGTCCTACAATGAGCAGTTCTTC.